This entry features one T cell receptor (beta chain) sequence. This entry comes from a study of blood T cell repertoires in COVID-19. For the study at large: Acute and convalescent COVID-19 samples came from the United States, Italy and Spain. From T cells, B-cell-depleted T cells, or PBMCs came the material, which was cDNA or gDNA.

Original analysis: From reference gene primer amplification, estimates of nucleated cell counts were derived. Generated by immunoSEQ multiplex PCR, the TCRdb table keeps only in-frame clones and is missing some. V and J calls plus clone size are reproduced from that table; the DNA served to infer D and trimming. In the table there are under 80,000 clones, around 89% of which are singletons. The CDR3 spans 13 residues. Trimming took 5 bases from V and 5 from J; bases not matched to a gene: 3. CDR1 and CDR2 from the germline V gene are SGHVS and FQNEAQ. The rearrangement links TRBV7-8 to TRBJ2-5, with 9 positions matching TRBD1. This clonotype was sampled from a woman of 80 years or more with active COVID-19. Sequencing was done on a sample of peripheral blood. CDR3 DNA: TGTGCCAGCAGCCGCGGACAGGGGGAGACCCAGTACTTC. This gives the protein CASSRGQGETQYF.